The subject of this entry is one TCR beta chain. Patients at the Seattle site were enrolled during active infection and followed longitudinally. The data belong to a study of blood T cell repertoires in COVID-19. Study-level information: PBMCs, B-cell-depleted T cells, or T cells provided the cDNA or gDNA that made up the material.

The CDR3 totals 15 residues. Germline assignment: CDR1 MNHEY and CDR2 SVGAGI. After removal of 4 bases from V and 2 bases from J, the junction contained 7 bases not matched to a gene. Some clones are missing from TCRdb's copy, which holds only in-frame ones; the method was immunoSEQ multiplex PCR. Here the sample spans about 310,000 clones, about 90% being singletons. Sequenced: peripheral blood. The chain uses TRBV6-5 and TRBJ2-7, with 8 bases identical to TRBD2. This clonotype was obtained from a middle-aged woman with COVID-19, enrolled during active disease. For the CDR3, the DNA is TGTGCCAGCAGTTTTTTTAGCGGGGCGCCCTACGAGCAGTACTTC. Its protein product is CASSFFSGAPYEQYF.